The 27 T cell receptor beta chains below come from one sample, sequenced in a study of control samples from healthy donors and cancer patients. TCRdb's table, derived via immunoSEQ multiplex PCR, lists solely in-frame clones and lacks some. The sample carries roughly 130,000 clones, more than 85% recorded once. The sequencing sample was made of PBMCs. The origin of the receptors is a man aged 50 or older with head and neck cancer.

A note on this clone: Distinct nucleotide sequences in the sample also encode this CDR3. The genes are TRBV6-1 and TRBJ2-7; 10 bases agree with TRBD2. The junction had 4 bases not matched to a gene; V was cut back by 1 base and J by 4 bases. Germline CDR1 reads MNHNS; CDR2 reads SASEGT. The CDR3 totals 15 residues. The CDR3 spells CASSEGLAGAYEQYF. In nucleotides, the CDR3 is TGTGCCAGCAGTGAAGGGCTAGCGGGGGCATACGAGCAGTACTTC.

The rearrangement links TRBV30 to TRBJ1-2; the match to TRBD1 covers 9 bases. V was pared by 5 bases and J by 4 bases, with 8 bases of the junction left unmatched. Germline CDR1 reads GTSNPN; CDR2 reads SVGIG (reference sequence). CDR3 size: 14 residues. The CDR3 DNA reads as TGTGCCTGGGGGGGACAGGGAAATCTCTATGGCTACACCTTC. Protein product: CAWGGQGNLYGYTF.

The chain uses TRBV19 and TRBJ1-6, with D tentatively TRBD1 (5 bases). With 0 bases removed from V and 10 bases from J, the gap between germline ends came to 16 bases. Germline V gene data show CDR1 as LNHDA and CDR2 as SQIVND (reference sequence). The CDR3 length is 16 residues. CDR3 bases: TGTGCCAGTAGTATAGACGGGGCGGTGTTACGCTCACCCCTCCACTTT. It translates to CASSIDGAVLRSPLHF.

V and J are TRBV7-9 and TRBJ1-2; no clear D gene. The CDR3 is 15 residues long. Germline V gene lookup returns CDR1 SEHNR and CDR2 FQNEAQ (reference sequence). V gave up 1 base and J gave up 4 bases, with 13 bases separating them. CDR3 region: CASSLGETGSYGYTF. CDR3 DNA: TGTGCCAGCAGCTTAGGGGAGACGGGTTCCTATGGCTACACCTTC.

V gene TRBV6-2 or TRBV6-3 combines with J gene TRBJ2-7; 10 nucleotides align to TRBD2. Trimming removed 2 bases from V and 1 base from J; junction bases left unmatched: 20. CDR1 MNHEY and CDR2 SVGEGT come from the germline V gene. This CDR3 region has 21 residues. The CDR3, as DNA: TGTGCCAGCAGTTACGCGCTTGGGACTAGCGCTAGAAGGCCGAAATCCTACGAGCAGTACTTC. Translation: CASSYALGTSARRPKSYEQYF.

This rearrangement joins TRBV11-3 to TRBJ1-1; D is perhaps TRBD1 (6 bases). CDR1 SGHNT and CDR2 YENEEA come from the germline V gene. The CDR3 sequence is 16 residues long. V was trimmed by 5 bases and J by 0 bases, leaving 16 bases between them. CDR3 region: CASSPGTSGMNTEAFF. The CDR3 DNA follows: TGTGCCAGCAGCCCCGGGACATCGGGGATGAACACTGAAGCTTTCTTT.

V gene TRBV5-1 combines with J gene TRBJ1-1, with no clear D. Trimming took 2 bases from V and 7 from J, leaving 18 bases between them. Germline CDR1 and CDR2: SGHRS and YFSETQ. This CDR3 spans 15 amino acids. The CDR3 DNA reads TGCGCCAGCAGCTTTGGTAACACCTTGACGGTTGAAGCTTTCTTT. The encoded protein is CASSFGNTLTVEAFF.

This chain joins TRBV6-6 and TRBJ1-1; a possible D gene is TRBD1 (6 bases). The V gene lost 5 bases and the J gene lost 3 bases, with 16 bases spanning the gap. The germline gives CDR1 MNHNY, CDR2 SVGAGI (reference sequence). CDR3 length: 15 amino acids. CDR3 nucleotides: TGTGCCAGCAGTCGTATACAGGGAATTTACACTGAAGCTTTCTTT. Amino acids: CASSRIQGIYTEAFF.

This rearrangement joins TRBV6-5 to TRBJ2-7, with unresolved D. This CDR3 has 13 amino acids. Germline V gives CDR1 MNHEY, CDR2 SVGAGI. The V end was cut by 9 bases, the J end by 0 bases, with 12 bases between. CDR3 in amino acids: CASSLSRSYEQYF. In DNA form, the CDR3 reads TGTGCCAGTTCGCTTTCTCGCTCCTACGAGCAGTACTTC.

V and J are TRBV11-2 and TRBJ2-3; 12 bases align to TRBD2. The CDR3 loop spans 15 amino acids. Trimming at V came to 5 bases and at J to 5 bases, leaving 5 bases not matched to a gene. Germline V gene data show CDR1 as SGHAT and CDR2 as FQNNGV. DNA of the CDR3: TGTGCCAGCAGCCTCCTAGCGGGGGGGAGAGATACGCAGTATTTT. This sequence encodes CASSLLAGGRDTQYF.

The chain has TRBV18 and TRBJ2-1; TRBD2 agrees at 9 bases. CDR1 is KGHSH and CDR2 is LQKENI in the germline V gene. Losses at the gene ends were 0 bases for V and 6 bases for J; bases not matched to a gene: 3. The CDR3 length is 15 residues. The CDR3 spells CASSPPASGANEQFF. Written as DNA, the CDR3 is TGTGCCAGCTCACCACCTGCTAGCGGGGCCAATGAGCAGTTCTTC.

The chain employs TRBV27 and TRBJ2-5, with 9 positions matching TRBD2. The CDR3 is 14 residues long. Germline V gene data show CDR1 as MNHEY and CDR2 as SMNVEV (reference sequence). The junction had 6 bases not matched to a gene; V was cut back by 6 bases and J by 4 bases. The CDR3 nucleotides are TGTGCCAGCAGGACGCGTAGCGGGGGAGAGACCCAGTACTTC. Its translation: CASRTRSGGETQYF.

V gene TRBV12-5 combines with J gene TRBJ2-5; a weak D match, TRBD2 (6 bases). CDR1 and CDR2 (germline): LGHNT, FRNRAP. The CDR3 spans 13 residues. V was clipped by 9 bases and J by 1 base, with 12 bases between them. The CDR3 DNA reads TGTGCTAGCGTCGCGGGGTTCCAAGAGACCCAGTACTTC. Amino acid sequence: CASVAGFQETQYF.

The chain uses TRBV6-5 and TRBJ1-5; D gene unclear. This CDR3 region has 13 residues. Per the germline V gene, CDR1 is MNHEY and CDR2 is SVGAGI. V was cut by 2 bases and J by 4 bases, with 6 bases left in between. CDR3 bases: TGTGCCAGCAGTTACACGGAGAATCAGCCCCAGCATTTT. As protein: CASSYTENQPQHF.

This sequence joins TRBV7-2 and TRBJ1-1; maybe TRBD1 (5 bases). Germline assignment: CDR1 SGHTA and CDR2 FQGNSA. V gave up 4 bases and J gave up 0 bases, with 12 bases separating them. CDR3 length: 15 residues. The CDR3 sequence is CASSSRALMNTEAFF. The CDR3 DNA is TGTGCCAGCAGCTCCAGGGCGTTGATGAACACTGAAGCTTTCTTT.

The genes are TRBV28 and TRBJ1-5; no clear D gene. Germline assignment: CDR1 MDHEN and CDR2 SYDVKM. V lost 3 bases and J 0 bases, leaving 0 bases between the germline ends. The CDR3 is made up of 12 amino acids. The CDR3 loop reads CASSFSNQPQHF. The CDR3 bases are TGTGCCAGCAGTTTTAGCAATCAGCCCCAGCATTTT.

The CDR3 DNA reads TGTGCCAGCAGCTCCAGAGGCGTCAGGGTTTCGATTGAAGCTTTCTTT. This gives the protein CASSSRGVRVSIEAFF. The chain combines TRBV7-2 with TRBJ1-1; D may be TRBD1 (5 bases). The V gene's germline CDR1 is SGHTA and CDR2 FQGNSA. CDR3 size: 16 residues. Trimming shortened V by 4 bases and J by 7 bases, and 22 bases separated the two germline ends. Supplemented by reference TRBV7-2 and TRBJ1-1, the full variable domain reads GAGVSQSPSNKVTEKGKDVELRCDPISGHTALYWYRQSLGQGLEFLIYFQGNSAPDKSGLPSDRFSAERTGGSVSTLTIQRTQQEDSAVYLCASSSRGVRVSIEAFFGQGTRLTVV.

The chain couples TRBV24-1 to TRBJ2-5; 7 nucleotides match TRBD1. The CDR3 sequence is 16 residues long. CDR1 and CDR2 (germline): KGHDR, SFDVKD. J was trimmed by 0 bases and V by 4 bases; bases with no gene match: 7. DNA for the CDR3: TGTGCCACCAGTGACCCGACAGGGAAGGACCAAGAGACCCAGTACTTC. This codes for CATSDPTGKDQETQYF.

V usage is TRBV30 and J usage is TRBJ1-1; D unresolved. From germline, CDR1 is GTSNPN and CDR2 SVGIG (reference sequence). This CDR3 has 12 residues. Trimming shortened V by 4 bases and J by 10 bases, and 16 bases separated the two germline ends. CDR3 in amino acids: CAWTPLDRAAFF. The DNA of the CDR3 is TGTGCCTGGACCCCACTAGATCGGGCAGCTTTCTTT.

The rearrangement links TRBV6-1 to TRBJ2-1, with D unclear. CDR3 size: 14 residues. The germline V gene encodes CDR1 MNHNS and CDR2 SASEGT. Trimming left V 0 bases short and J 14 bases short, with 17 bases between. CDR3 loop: CASSEAPNALGKFF. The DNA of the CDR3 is TGTGCCAGCAGTGAAGCGCCTAATGCGCTAGGGAAGTTCTTC.

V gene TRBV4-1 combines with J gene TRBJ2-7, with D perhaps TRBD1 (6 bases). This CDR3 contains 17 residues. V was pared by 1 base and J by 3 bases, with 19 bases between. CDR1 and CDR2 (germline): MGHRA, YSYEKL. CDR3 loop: CASSQGPGQPGHYEQYF. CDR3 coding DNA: TGCGCCAGCAGCCAAGGGCCTGGACAGCCGGGGCACTACGAGCAGTACTTC.

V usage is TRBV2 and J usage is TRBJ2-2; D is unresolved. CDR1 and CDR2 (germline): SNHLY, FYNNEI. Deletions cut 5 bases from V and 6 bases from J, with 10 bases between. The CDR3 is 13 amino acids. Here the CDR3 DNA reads TGTGCCAGCAGTCGAATGCCAGCCGGGGAGCTGTTTTTT. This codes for CASSRMPAGELFF.

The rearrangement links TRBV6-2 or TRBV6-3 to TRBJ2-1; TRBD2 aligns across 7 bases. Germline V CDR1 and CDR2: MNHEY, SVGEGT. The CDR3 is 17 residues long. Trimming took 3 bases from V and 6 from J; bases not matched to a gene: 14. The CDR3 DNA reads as TGTGCCAGCAGTTATACCTTGCGACTAGCCGGGGGCAATGAGCAGTTCTTC. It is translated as CASSYTLRLAGGNEQFF.

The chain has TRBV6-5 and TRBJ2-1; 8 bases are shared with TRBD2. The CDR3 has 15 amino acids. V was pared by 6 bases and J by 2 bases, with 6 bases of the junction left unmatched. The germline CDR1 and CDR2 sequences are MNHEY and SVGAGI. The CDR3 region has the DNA TGTGCCAGCAGGAACGGGGGGGCCGCCTACAATGAGCAGTTCTTC. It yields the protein CASRNGGAAYNEQFF.

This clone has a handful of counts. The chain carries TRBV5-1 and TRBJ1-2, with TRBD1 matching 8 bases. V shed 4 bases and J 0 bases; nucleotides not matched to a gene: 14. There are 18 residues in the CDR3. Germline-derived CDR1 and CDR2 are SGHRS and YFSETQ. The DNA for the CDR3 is TGCGCCAGCAGCAGCAGCCCCGGACAGGGCCTAGCTAACTATGGCTACACCTTC. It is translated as CASSSSPGQGLANYGYTF.

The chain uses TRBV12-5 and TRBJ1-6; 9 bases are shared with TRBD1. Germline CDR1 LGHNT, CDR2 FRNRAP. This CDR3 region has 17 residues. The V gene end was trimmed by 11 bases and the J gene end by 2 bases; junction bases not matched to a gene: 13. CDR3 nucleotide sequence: TGTGCTCCGCCTCCCGGGACAGGGCCCCCCTATAATTCACCCCTCCACTTT. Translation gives CAPPPGTGPPYNSPLHF.

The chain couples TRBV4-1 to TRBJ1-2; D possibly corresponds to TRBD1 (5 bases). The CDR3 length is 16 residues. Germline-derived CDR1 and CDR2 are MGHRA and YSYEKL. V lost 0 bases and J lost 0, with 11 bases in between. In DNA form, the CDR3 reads TGCGCCAGCAGCCAAGATCGGGGGAGCGCTAACTATGGCTACACCTTC. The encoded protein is CASSQDRGSANYGYTF.